Listed below are T cell receptor beta chains from one sample, sequenced in a study of T-cell memory formation after mild COVID-19. Each CDR3 protein gets one entry after TCRdb re-called the 5' RACE reads with MiXCR. This sample has under 650,000 distinct CDR3 sequences, with over 15% found just once. The sample comprised PBMCs or a T cell subset sorted from them (not recorded which). All receptors come from an adult woman who had mild COVID-19 (a few samples of this study predate the infection). Cell type and time point are not known. Both conserved end residues are part of each CDR3. D genes are given only for firm matches. Clone size, where shown, is once, few, many, or a class for clones that have expanded.

V gene: TRBV4-2
D gene: -
J gene: TRBJ1-6
clone size: few
CDR3 DNA: TGTGCCAGCAGTACAGAGGGTCCCCTCCACTTT
CDR3 protein: CASSTEGPLHF

V gene: TRBV7-2
D gene: -
J gene: TRBJ2-7
clone size: few
CDR3 DNA: TGTGCCAGCAGCTTCGTCCCGGGACGGGACGAGCAGTACTTC
CDR3 protein: CASSFVPGRDEQYF

V gene: TRBV24-1
D gene: -
J gene: TRBJ1-2
clone size: few
CDR3 DNA: TGTGCCACCAGTGATTTGATCTATGGCTACACCTTC
CDR3 protein: CATSDLIYGYTF

V gene: TRBV9
D gene: TRBD2
J gene: TRBJ2-2
clone size: few
CDR3 DNA: TGTGCCAGCAGCGTAGGTGCGGGACTAGCGAACACCGGGGAGCTGTTTTTT
CDR3 protein: CASSVGAGLANTGELFF

V gene: TRBV19
D gene: -
J gene: TRBJ2-6
clone size: -
CDR3 DNA: TGTGCCAGTAGTCCCGAGGGGTCTGGGGCCAACGTCCTGACTTTC
CDR3 protein: CASSPEGSGANVLTF

V gene: TRBV20-1
D gene: TRBD1
J gene: TRBJ2-7
clone size: few
CDR3 DNA: TGCAGTGCTAGAGATCTGCGGGGACAGGGGACCTACGAGCAGTACTTC
CDR3 protein: CSARDLRGQGTYEQYF

V gene: TRBV7-8
D gene: TRBD2
J gene: TRBJ2-7
clone size: few
CDR3 DNA: TGTGCCAGCAGCTTCCTAGCGGGGGGGGACGAGCAGTACTTC
CDR3 protein: CASSFLAGGDEQYF

V gene: TRBV5-1
D gene: -
J gene: TRBJ1-1
clone size: -
CDR3 DNA: TGCGCCAGCAGCTCTAAAACAGAGAACACTGAAGCTTTCTTT
CDR3 protein: CASSSKTENTEAFF

V gene: TRBV25-1
D gene: TRBD2
J gene: TRBJ2-7
clone size: -
CDR3 DNA: TGTGCCAGCAGTGAATATGCGGGAGGGACGCAGTACTTC
CDR3 protein: CASSEYAGGTQYF

V gene: TRBV7-2
D gene: TRBD2
J gene: TRBJ2-3
clone size: -
CDR3 DNA: TGTGCCAGCAGCTTAGGGTCGCGGGGGGCGGGGGATACGCAGTATTTT
CDR3 protein: CASSLGSRGAGDTQYF

V gene: TRBV10-3
D gene: -
J gene: TRBJ1-5
clone size: -
CDR3 DNA: TGTGCCATCAGTGAGTCGGCAGGTCATAGCAATCAGCCCCAGCATTTT
CDR3 protein: CAISESAGHSNQPQHF

V gene: TRBV29-1
D gene: TRBD2
J gene: TRBJ2-2
clone size: -
CDR3 DNA: TGCAGCGTCGCTGGGACTAGCGGAGAGAACACCGGGGAGCTGTTTTTT
CDR3 protein: CSVAGTSGENTGELFF

V gene: TRBV7-9
D gene: -
J gene: TRBJ2-5
clone size: -
CDR3 DNA: TGTGCCAGCAGCTTAGTTTTGGCAGGGCGAGAGACCCAGTACTTC
CDR3 protein: CASSLVLAGRETQYF

V gene: TRBV29-1
D gene: -
J gene: TRBJ2-1
clone size: few
CDR3 DNA: TGCAGCGTTATCCTAGCCACGGGATTATACAATGAGCAGTTCTTC
CDR3 protein: CSVILATGLYNEQFF

V gene: TRBV7-9
D gene: -
J gene: TRBJ2-5
clone size: -
CDR3 DNA: TGTGCCAGCAGCTTTACATCCTCCCAAGAGACCCAGTACTTC
CDR3 protein: CASSFTSSQETQYF

V gene: TRBV19
D gene: -
J gene: TRBJ1-5
clone size: -
CDR3 DNA: TGTGCCAGTAGTATAGGTGAGCAGCCCCAGCATTTT
CDR3 protein: CASSIGEQPQHF

V gene: TRBV27
D gene: -
J gene: TRBJ2-7
clone size: many
CDR3 DNA: TGTGCCAGCAGTTTAGTGGGGGGTCCCTACGAGCAGTACTTC
CDR3 protein: CASSLVGGPYEQYF

V gene: TRBV5-5
D gene: TRBD2
J gene: TRBJ2-3
clone size: -
CDR3 DNA: TGTGCCAGCAGCTTGGAGGTCGGCGGGAGAAGGCTGTGGTATTTT
CDR3 protein: CASSLEVGGRRLWYF

V gene: TRBV12-3/TRBV12-4
D gene: -
J gene: TRBJ1-4
clone size: -
CDR3 DNA: TGTGCCAGCAGAAAAAATGAAAAACTGTTTTTT
CDR3 protein: CASRKNEKLFF

V gene: TRBV7-8
D gene: TRBD1
J gene: TRBJ2-5
clone size: few
CDR3 DNA: TGTGCCAGCACCATCTTCTTGGGACAGGGCATGGAGACCCAGTACTTC
CDR3 protein: CASTIFLGQGMETQYF

V gene: TRBV20-1
D gene: TRBD1
J gene: TRBJ2-6
clone size: -
CDR3 DNA: TGCAGTGCTAGAGGGGACAGGGGGCCCCATTTCTCTGGGGCCAACGTCCTGACTTTC
CDR3 protein: CSARGDRGPHFSGANVLTF

V gene: TRBV5-1
D gene: -
J gene: TRBJ1-6
clone size: once
CDR3 DNA: TGCGCCAGCAGCTTGGGGGTATCGAGTTCACCCCTCCACTTT
CDR3 protein: CASSLGVSSSPLHF

V gene: TRBV6-5
D gene: -
J gene: TRBJ2-7
clone size: few
CDR3 DNA: TGTGCCAGCAGCTTCTCACAGGGCCCCGAGCAGTACTTC
CDR3 protein: CASSFSQGPEQYF

V gene: TRBV5-1
D gene: TRBD1
J gene: TRBJ2-5
clone size: few
CDR3 DNA: TGCGCCAGCAGCTTGGGGGACAGGGGGAAGACCCAGTACTTC
CDR3 protein: CASSLGDRGKTQYF

V gene: TRBV2
D gene: TRBD2
J gene: TRBJ2-1
clone size: -
CDR3 DNA: TGTGCCACTAATCCGTTGACTAGCGGGGGGGCCCCGTTCTTC
CDR3 protein: CATNPLTSGGAPFF

V gene: TRBV6-5
D gene: -
J gene: TRBJ2-1
clone size: few
CDR3 DNA: TGTGCCAGCAGTTACCGCGGGTTATCAAATGAGCAGTTCTTC
CDR3 protein: CASSYRGLSNEQFF

V gene: TRBV7-9
D gene: -
J gene: TRBJ2-2
clone size: few
CDR3 DNA: TGTGCCAGCAGCCCGAGGCTAGCCTCGAACACCGGGGAGCTGTTTTTT
CDR3 protein: CASSPRLASNTGELFF

V gene: TRBV2
D gene: -
J gene: TRBJ1-2
clone size: few
CDR3 DNA: TGTGCCAGCAGTGAAAATAGACAAGAGTATGGCTACACCTTC
CDR3 protein: CASSENRQEYGYTF

V gene: TRBV9
D gene: -
J gene: TRBJ2-5
clone size: few
CDR3 DNA: TGTGCCAGCAGCGTAGCTACGGCGGGAACCCGGGGGACCCAGTACTTC
CDR3 protein: CASSVATAGTRGTQYF

V gene: TRBV7-9
D gene: -
J gene: TRBJ1-1
clone size: few
CDR3 DNA: TGTGCCAGCCGGGAACTGACCAACACTGAAGCTTTCTTT
CDR3 protein: CASRELTNTEAFF

V gene: TRBV12-3/TRBV12-4
D gene: TRBD1
J gene: TRBJ2-2
clone size: -
CDR3 DNA: TGTGCCAGCAGGGGGACAGCGGTTAACACCGGGGAGCTGTTTTTT
CDR3 protein: CASRGTAVNTGELFF

V gene: TRBV3-1
D gene: -
J gene: TRBJ2-2
clone size: few
CDR3 DNA: TGTGCCAGCAAGCAGGCCACCGGGGAGCTGTTTTTT
CDR3 protein: CASKQATGELFF

V gene: TRBV7-9
D gene: -
J gene: TRBJ2-7
clone size: -
CDR3 DNA: TGTGCCAGCAGCCCAGACGGGACTCGGTCCTACGAGCAGTACTTC
CDR3 protein: CASSPDGTRSYEQYF